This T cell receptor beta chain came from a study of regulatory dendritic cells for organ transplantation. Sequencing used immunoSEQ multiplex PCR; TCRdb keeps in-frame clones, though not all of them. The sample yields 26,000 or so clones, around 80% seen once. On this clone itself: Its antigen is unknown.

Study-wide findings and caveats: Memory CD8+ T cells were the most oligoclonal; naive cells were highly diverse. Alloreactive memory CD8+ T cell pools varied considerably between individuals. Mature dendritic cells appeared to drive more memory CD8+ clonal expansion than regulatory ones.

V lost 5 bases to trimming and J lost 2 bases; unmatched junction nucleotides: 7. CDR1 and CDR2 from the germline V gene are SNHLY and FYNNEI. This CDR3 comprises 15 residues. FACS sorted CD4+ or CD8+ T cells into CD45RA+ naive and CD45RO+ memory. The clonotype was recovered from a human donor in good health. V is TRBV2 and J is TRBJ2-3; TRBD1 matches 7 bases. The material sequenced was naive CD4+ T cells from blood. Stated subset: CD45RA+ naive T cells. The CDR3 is CASSQPGQLTDTQYF. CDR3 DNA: TGTGCCAGCAGTCAACCGGGACAGCTCACAGATACGCAGTATTTT. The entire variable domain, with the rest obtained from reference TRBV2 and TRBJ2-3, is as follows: EPEVTQTPSHQVTQMGQEVILRCVPISNHLYFYWYRQILGQKVEFLVSFYNNEISEKSEIFDDQFSVERPDGSNFTLKIRSTKLEDSAMYFCASSQPGQLTDTQYFGPGTRLTVL.